The 9 T cell receptor beta chains below come from one sample, sequenced in a study of post-analysis software for immune sequencing data. Whole-study results and caveats: A handful of TRBV segments appeared more often in patients than in controls, and TRBV5-6, TRBV5-1 and TRBV20-1 were among these.

The antigens these receptors bind are not known. TCR beta cDNA libraries had unique molecular identifiers. TCRdb reprocessed the PCR reads with MiXCR, giving one entry per CDR3 protein. The sample shows roughly 670,000 distinct CDR3 sequences, 59% of them seen only once. Sequences were obtained from blood. These receptors all stem from a girl aged 2-15 years with multiple sclerosis.

In the case of this clonotype: One end of the junction fails to match germline, which may point to a read error. This rearrangement joins TRBV9 to TRBJ2-1; D perhaps matches TRBD2 (5 bases). This CDR3 has 13 amino acids. Germline lookup yields CDR1 SGDLS and CDR2 YYNGEE. CDR3 in amino acids: CASSVDGVGEQFF. Written as DNA, the CDR3 is TGTGCCAGCAGTGTAGACGGGGTCGGTGAGCAGTTCTTC.

This clonotype has a handful of counts. This rearrangement joins TRBV5-1 to TRBJ2-1; D unclear. Trimming stripped 2 bases from V and 7 bases from J, with 4 bases between. Germline CDR1 is SGHRS and CDR2 is YFSETQ. The CDR3 consists of 11 residues. This chain's CDR3 is CASSFANEQFF. CDR3 DNA: TGCGCCAGCAGCTTTGCGAATGAGCAGTTCTTC.

Of note for this clonotype: The junction differs from germline at one of its ends, possibly a read error. The V call is TRBV7-2, the J call TRBJ2-2; 7 bases match TRBD2. This CDR3 comprises 16 residues. Germline V CDR1 and CDR2: SGHTA, FQGNSA. The CDR3 bases are TGCGCCAGCAGCCTATGGGACTATACGAACACCGGGGAGCTGTTTTTT. This codes for CASSLWDYTNTGELFF.

This clonotype was detected a few times. V and J are TRBV20-1 and TRBJ2-3, with D perhaps TRBD2 (6 bases). V lost 2 bases and J 6 bases, leaving 15 bases between the germline ends. Looked up from germline, CDR1 is DFQATT and CDR2 is SNEGSKA (reference sequence). The CDR3 is 14 residues long. In DNA, the CDR3 is TGCAGTGCTAGACGGGGGAGTGTACGGGATACGCAGTATTTT. It specifies CSARRGSVRDTQYF.

This clonotype appeared a few times. The chain combines TRBV20-1 with TRBJ2-3; 7 bases map to TRBD2. CDR3 size: 14 residues. Germline CDR1 is DFQATT and CDR2 is SNEGSKA (reference sequence). With 6 bases clipped from V and 4 bases from J, the junction kept 10 bases outside the gene matches. CDR3 bases: TGCAGTGCCCCCGGGAGGCGGCTTGCAGATACGCAGTATTTT. Translating it yields CSAPGRRLADTQYF.

This chain links TRBV11-2 with TRBJ2-1, with a tentative D call TRBD2 (5 bases). The CDR3 spans 11 residues. Germline values: CDR1 SGHAT, CDR2 FQNNGV. The DNA of the CDR3 is TGTGCTAGCGCAGTCTTACATGAGCAGTTCTTC. Encoded protein: CASAVLHEQFF.

A few counts support this clonotype. The chain employs TRBV2 and TRBJ1-4; D remains unclear. CDR1 is SNHLY, CDR2 FYNNEI, per germline. The length of the CDR3 is 13 residues. Trimming pared 4 bases from V and 7 bases from J, leaving 10 bases between. The CDR3: CASSGWNSEKLFF. CDR3 DNA sequence: TGTGCCAGCAGTGGGTGGAACAGTGAAAAACTGTTTTTT.

The chain recombines TRBV5-4 with TRBJ1-6; D might be TRBD1 (5 bases). The CDR3 extends over 14 amino acids. V was shortened by 6 bases and J by 10 bases, with 17 bases between the two germline ends. Germline CDR1 SGHNT, CDR2 YYREEE (reference sequence). The CDR3 nucleotides are TGTGCCAGCACCTCTGCGGGGGAAAGGTCACCCCTCCACTTT. Encoded protein: CASTSAGERSPLHF.

The chain couples TRBV10-3 to TRBJ1-2; D perhaps matches TRBD1 (5 bases). Trimming took 3 bases from V and 4 from J, leaving 12 bases between them. Germline loops: CDR1 ENHRY, CDR2 SYGVKD. The CDR3 spans 14 residues. The CDR3 region has the DNA TGTGCCATCAGTGAACAGGACACCTTCTATGGCTACACCTTC. Protein: CAISEQDTFYGYTF.